This TCR beta chain was sequenced during a study of blood T cell repertoires in COVID-19. In the study overall: Both acute and convalescent COVID-19 samples were obtained from the United States, Italy and Spain. PBMCs, B-cell-depleted T cells, or T cells were the source of the cDNA or gDNA that made up the material.

Trimming removed 6 bases from V and 0 bases from J, with 11 bases in between. The CDR3 runs 14 residues. Germline V CDR1 and CDR2: SNHLY, FYNNEI. The method was immunoSEQ multiplex PCR; TCRdb's version includes in-frame clones alone and lacks a portion of them. The sample yields more than 300,000 clones, around 92% seen once. A Seattle source enrolled patients during active infection and followed them longitudinally. Sample: peripheral blood. This TCR derives from a woman in her twenties or thirties with COVID-19, enrolled during active disease. V gene TRBV2 combines with J gene TRBJ1-2; TRBD1 is a possible D gene (6 bases). CDR3 loop: CASSTTGSNYGYTF. DNA for the CDR3: TGTGCCAGCAGCACGACAGGCTCTAACTATGGCTACACCTTC. The full variable domain, in which reference TRBV2 and TRBJ1-2 provide the parts outside the CDR3, is EPEVTQTPSHQVTQMGQEVILRCVPISNHLYFYWYRQILGQKVEFLVSFYNNEISEKSEIFDDQFSVERPDGSNFTLKIRSTKLEDSAMYFCASSTTGSNYGYTFGSGTRLTVV.